This is a list of T cell receptor beta chains from one sample in a study of blood T cell repertoires in COVID-19. Profiled with immunoSEQ multiplex PCR; TCRdb holds only in-frame clones, not every one. The repertoire holds about 170,000 clones, with around 81% as singletons. The source material was peripheral blood. All receptors derive from an elderly woman with COVID-19, enrolled during active disease. The CDR3 runs from the conserved cysteine through the conserved F or W. The D gene is left open where the match is weak. The size of a clone is reported for some rows only, either as once, few or many, or as a class for expanded clones.

NA,TRBV7-8,TRBJ1-3,NA,TGTGCCAGCAGCTTAGCGAGCGGGTCCGGAAACACCATATATTTT,CASSLASGSGNTIYF
NA,TRBV7-9,TRBJ1-5,few,TGTGCCAGCAGCTTATGGGGGGGTACAGGGTACGATCAGCCCCAGCATTTT,CASSLWGGTGYDQPQHF
NA,TRBV19,TRBJ2-7,NA,TGTGCCAGTAGTACGCCACAGGGATCTGGGGAGCAGTACTTC,CASSTPQGSGEQYF
NA,TRBV5-1,TRBJ2-5,NA,TGCGCCAGTACGGACACCGGATGGGAGACCCAGTACTTC,CASTDTGWETQYF
TRBD2,TRBV5-4,TRBJ2-1,NA,TGTGCCAGCAGCTTGCAACTAGCGGGAGCCTACAATGAGCAGTTCTTC,CASSLQLAGAYNEQFF
NA,TRBV5-1,TRBJ1-6,NA,TGCGCCAGCAGCTTGGGGGGAGGCAATGATTCACCCCTCCACTTT,CASSLGGGNDSPLHF
TRBD1,TRBV6-5,TRBJ2-7,NA,TGTGCCAGCAGCTTCCGACAGGGGGCGCCCCACGAGCAGTACTTC,CASSFRQGAPHEQYF
NA,TRBV6-2/TRBV6-3,TRBJ2-6,NA,TGTGCCAGCAGCGACTTCTCTGGGGCCAACGTCCTGACTTTC,CASSDFSGANVLTF
TRBD2,TRBV18,TRBJ2-7,few,TGTGCCAGCTCACCAGGACTAGCGGTAAGCTACGAGCAGTACTTC,CASSPGLAVSYEQYF
TRBD1,TRBV5-1,TRBJ1-2,NA,TGCGCCAGCAGGCAGGGACAGGGGGCTTCGGGCTACACCTTC,CASRQGQGASGYTF
TRBD2,TRBV4-2,TRBJ2-3,NA,TGTGCCAGCAGCCCTAGCGGATGGGACACAGATACGCAGTATTTT,CASSPSGWDTDTQYF
NA,TRBV10-3,TRBJ1-1,few,TGTGCCATCAGTGCCATCGGGAACACTGAAGCTTTCTTT,CAISAIGNTEAFF
NA,TRBV20-1,TRBJ2-7,NA,TGCAGTGCTAGTAGGGGCGCTATTTACGAGCAGTACTTC,CSASRGAIYEQYF
TRBD1,TRBV19,TRBJ2-3,NA,TGTGCCAGTGCTACAGGGGCCACGCAGTATTTT,CASATGATQYF
NA,TRBV20-1,TRBJ1-4,NA,TGCAGTGCTACAGGAGTACAGGCCGCGATTTTT,CSATGVQAAIF
TRBD1,TRBV25-1,TRBJ1-6,NA,TGTGCCAGCAGGCCTGACAGGGTTAGCTCACCCCTCCACTTT,CASRPDRVSSPLHF
TRBD1,TRBV7-6,TRBJ1-6,NA,TGTGCCAGCAGCTTCAGCCTAGGACAGGTGGAGAATTCACCCCTCCACTTT,CASSFSLGQVENSPLHF
TRBD1,TRBV27,TRBJ2-7,NA,TGTGCCAGTAGTTTGGGACAGGGGGACTTCGAGCAGTACTTC,CASSLGQGDFEQYF
TRBD1,TRBV2,TRBJ1-6,NA,TGTGCCAGCAGGGAGGACAGGGGGGGATCACCCCTCCACTTT,CASREDRGGSPLHF
NA,TRBV9,TRBJ1-3,NA,TGTGCCAGCAGCGTAGACAGCTCTGGAAACACCATATATTTT,CASSVDSSGNTIYF
NA,TRBV6-1,TRBJ1-3,once,TGTGCCAGCAGTGACAACTCTGGAAACACCATATATTTT,CASSDNSGNTIYF
NA,TRBV2,TRBJ2-2,NA,TGTGCCAGCACGAGACTGCTTACTACCGGGGAGCTGTTTTTT,CASTRLLTTGELFF
TRBD1,TRBV7-9,TRBJ2-7,NA,TGTGCCAGCAGCCTTGGACAGGGGCACTACGAGCAGTACTTC,CASSLGQGHYEQYF
TRBD2,TRBV28,TRBJ2-2,NA,TGTGCCAGCAGCTTTAGCGGGAGTGGGACCGGGGAGCTGTTTTTT,CASSFSGSGTGELFF
TRBD1,TRBV5-1,TRBJ2-3,NA,TGCGCCAGCAGCTTGGGACAGGGAGTCACAGATACGCAGTATTTT,CASSLGQGVTDTQYF
NA,TRBV19,TRBJ1-5,NA,TGTGCCAGTAGTACCCTCAGCGCTAGCAATCAGCCCCAGCATTTT,CASSTLSASNQPQHF
TRBD1,TRBV14,TRBJ1-2,few,TGTGCCAGCAGCCTACGACAGGGTTGGGCCTATGGCTACACCTTC,CASSLRQGWAYGYTF
TRBD2,TRBV6-5,TRBJ2-7,NA,TGTGCCAGCAGCCTAGCGGGGGCCGTCTACGAGCAGTACTTC,CASSLAGAVYEQYF
TRBD1,TRBV9,TRBJ1-6,once,TGTGCCAGCAGCGCCGGGACAGGGATAGGGTCACCCCTCCACTTT,CASSAGTGIGSPLHF
NA,TRBV3-1/TRBV3-2,TRBJ1-5,NA,TGTGCCAGCAGCTCTGTTATTAGCAATCAGCCCCAGCATTTT,CASSSVISNQPQHF
NA,TRBV3-1/TRBV3-2,TRBJ2-2,few,TGTGCCAGCAGCCAAGCGTTGAGCGCGAACACCGGGGAGCTGTTTTTT,CASSQALSANTGELFF
NA,TRBV27,TRBJ1-1,NA,TGTGCCAGCAGTTTAAAGGGCCCACTGGGGGGAGCTTTCTTT,CASSLKGPLGGAFF
NA,TRBV3-1/TRBV3-2,TRBJ2-7,NA,TGTGCCAGCAGTGGTGCGGGGAGCCTCTACGAGCAGTACTTC,CASSGAGSLYEQYF
TRBD2,TRBV4-1,TRBJ2-1,NA,TGCGCCAGCAGGGGAGGACTAGCGCGTACCAATGAGCAGTTCTTC,CASRGGLARTNEQFF
TRBD2,TRBV10-1,TRBJ2-1,NA,TGCGCCAGCAGTGAGTCAAGCGGGGGGGCCTACAATGAGCAGTTCTTC,CASSESSGGAYNEQFF
TRBD2,TRBV7-2,TRBJ2-7,few,TGTGCCAGCAGCGTCCGGACTAGCGGGCGGGGCGAGCAGTACTTC,CASSVRTSGRGEQYF
NA,TRBV15,TRBJ2-1,NA,TGTGCCACCAGCCAGCAGGGAATGGGGGGTCAGTTCTTC,CATSQQGMGGQFF
NA,TRBV7-3,TRBJ2-6,NA,TGTGCCAGCAGCTTAAGGGGGGTTGGAGCCAACGTCCTGACTTTC,CASSLRGVGANVLTF
NA,TRBV2,TRBJ1-6,NA,TGTGCCAGCAGCCAAAGGGGGGGGAATTCACCCCTCCACTTT,CASSQRGGNSPLHF
NA,TRBV7-9,TRBJ2-1,NA,TGTGCCAGCAGACCCCTCGCAGGTGAGCAGTTCTTC,CASRPLAGEQFF
TRBD2,TRBV24-1,TRBJ2-5,once,TGTGCCACCAGTGTGCCCGAGGGAGGGACGCAAGAGACCCAGTACTTC,CATSVPEGGTQETQYF
NA,TRBV12-2,TRBJ1-2,NA,TGTGCAAGTCGAACAGCTAACTATGGCTACACCTTC,CASRTANYGYTF
NA,TRBV12-3/TRBV12-4,TRBJ1-5,many,TGTGCCAGCAGCCTCCCGGGTGGGCCCCAGCATTTT,CASSLPGGPQHF
NA,TRBV27,TRBJ2-3,NA,TGTGCTACGGCGGAGTACCCCACAGATACGCAGTATTTT,CATAEYPTDTQYF
TRBD2,TRBV20-1,TRBJ2-3,NA,TGCAGTGCTAGTCGAGCGGGGGGGCCTAGCACAGATACGCAGTATTTT,CSASRAGGPSTDTQYF
TRBD2,TRBV9,TRBJ2-1,few,TGTGCCAGCGGCCGAGCGGGAGGTCCGGGTGAGCAGTTCTTC,CASGRAGGPGEQFF
TRBD2,TRBV5-1,TRBJ2-5,NA,TGCGCCAGCAGCTTGGTCCAGCGGGGGGGACAAGAGACCCAGTACTTC,CASSLVQRGGQETQYF
TRBD2,TRBV6-5,TRBJ2-7,NA,TGTGCCAGCACCGGGACTAGTGTCTACGAGCAGTACTTC,CASTGTSVYEQYF
TRBD1,TRBV5-1,TRBJ1-6,NA,TGCGCCAGCAGCCTGGGACAGGTTACTAATTCACCCCTCCACTTT,CASSLGQVTNSPLHF
TRBD1,TRBV10-3,TRBJ1-2,once,TGTGCCAGTCGACAGGACAGGGGAATTGGCTACACCTTC,CASRQDRGIGYTF
NA,TRBV28,TRBJ1-5,few,TGTGCCAGCAGTCATCGGATGGGGGGGATCAGCAATCAGCCCCAGCATTTT,CASSHRMGGISNQPQHF
NA,TRBV9,TRBJ1-1,NA,TGTGCCAGCAGCGTAGTAGGGGTTTCCTACACTGAAGCTTTCTTT,CASSVVGVSYTEAFF
NA,TRBV6-5,TRBJ2-1,NA,TGTGCCAGCAGGCGCAATCCGCAGGGGACGGATGAGCAGTTCTTC,CASRRNPQGTDEQFF